These 28 T cell receptor beta chains were sequenced from one sample in a study of blood T cell repertoires in COVID-19. TCRdb's table, derived via immunoSEQ multiplex PCR, lists solely in-frame clones and lacks some. The sample lists some 180,000 clones; about 88% were seen once. Sequenced material: PBMCs or T cells enriched from blood (not recorded which). The receptors come from a middle-aged woman in a cohort exposed to, infected with or recovered from COVID-19 (not recorded which).

Only a few counts were recorded for this clone. The rearrangement joins TRBV6-2 or TRBV6-3 to TRBJ1-1; D perhaps matches TRBD1 (6 bases). The CDR3 runs 14 residues. The V gene's germline CDR1 is MNHEY and CDR2 SVGEGT. Deletions cut 4 bases from V and 0 bases from J, with 9 bases between. CDR3 DNA: TGTGCCAGCAGTTGGACAGTCATGAACACTGAAGCTTTCTTT. As protein: CASSWTVMNTEAFF.

The rearrangement uses TRBV27 and TRBJ2-5; a weak D match, TRBD1 (5 bases). V was trimmed by 7 bases and J by 1 base, leaving 10 bases between them. Germline V gene data show CDR1 as MNHEY and CDR2 as SMNVEV (reference sequence). The CDR3 runs to 13 residues. The CDR3 DNA sequence: TGTGCCAGCACCCGGACATCCCAAGAGACCCAGTACTTC. Its translation is CASTRTSQETQYF.

This chain connects TRBV6-2 or TRBV6-3 to TRBJ2-3, with 12 bases aligning to TRBD2. CDR3 length: 15 residues. CDR1 MNHEY and CDR2 SVGEGT come from the germline V gene. After removal of 4 bases from V and 5 bases from J, the junction contained 4 bases not matched to a gene. CDR3: CASSSLAGGKDTQYF. CDR3 bases: TGTGCCAGCAGTTCACTAGCGGGAGGAAAAGATACGCAGTATTTT.

The J gene is TRBJ1-2, the V gene TRBV19; 9 positions match TRBD1. This CDR3 region has 16 residues. Looked up from germline, CDR1 is LNHDA and CDR2 is SQIVND (reference sequence). V dropped 3 bases and J dropped 5; count of bases not matched to a gene: 10. The CDR3 coding sequence is TGTGCCAGTAGTATCCCCTGGGACAGGGACTCGTATGGCTACACCTTC. Amino acids: CASSIPWDRDSYGYTF.

The chain links TRBV10-3 to TRBJ1-6; no reliable D call. CDR1 and CDR2 (germline): ENHRY, SYGVKD. The CDR3 totals 17 residues. Trimming left V 5 bases short and J 0 bases short, with 14 bases between. The CDR3, as DNA: TGTGCCATCAGTCGGGCTAGAGAGGGCTCCTATAATTCACCCCTCCACTTT. Translation gives CAISRAREGSYNSPLHF.

This chain joins TRBV4-1 and TRBJ2-1; TRBD2 agrees at 10 bases. The CDR3 consists of 16 residues. Looked up from germline, CDR1 is MGHRA and CDR2 is YSYEKL. After removal of 0 bases from V and 8 bases from J, the junction contained 7 bases not matched to a gene. CDR3 sequence reads: CASSQEGALAGDEQFF. CDR3 bases: TGCGCCAGCAGCCAAGAGGGGGCGCTAGCGGGAGATGAGCAGTTCTTC.

The rearrangement joins TRBV7-9 to TRBJ2-5; D not resolved. The CDR3 has 14 residues. The V gene's germline CDR1 is SEHNR and CDR2 FQNEAQ (reference sequence). V lost 5 bases, J lost 3 bases, and 13 bases lay in between. CDR3 sequence: CASSQTLTEETQYF. In DNA form, the CDR3 reads TGTGCCAGCAGCCAGACTCTAACCGAAGAGACCCAGTACTTC.

The chain is built from TRBV21-1 and TRBJ1-3. TRBV21-1 is flagged as a pseudogene. CDR3 size: 17 residues. The CDR3 DNA is TGTGCCAGCAGCATCCTGAGTCGCCCCCTCGTTTATGTCACCATATATTTT. It specifies CASSILSRPLVYVTIYF.

This chain uses TRBV15 with TRBJ2-1, with 7 bases fitting TRBD1. V dropped 4 bases and J dropped 8; count of bases not matched to a gene: 8. Germline values: CDR1 LNHNV, CDR2 YYDKDF (reference sequence). CDR3 size: 14 residues. For the CDR3, the DNA is TGTGCCACCAGCAAGAGTGAACAGGGGTATGAGCAGTTCTTC. Its protein product is CATSKSEQGYEQFF.

The chain couples TRBV18 to TRBJ1-5; no reliable D call. The CDR3 spans 15 residues. The V end lost 6 bases, the J end lost 0 bases, and 12 bases lay between the germline ends. Germline assignment: CDR1 KGHSH and CDR2 LQKENI. For the CDR3, the DNA is TGTGCCAGCTCCCTTGCCACCTATAGCAATCAGCCCCAGCATTTT. Translating it yields CASSLATYSNQPQHF.

The J gene is TRBJ1-6, the V gene TRBV12-3 or TRBV12-4; no clear D. V lost 3 bases, J lost 6 bases, and 3 bases lay in between. CDR3 length: 12 residues. CDR3 residues: CASSFINSPLHF. CDR3 nucleotides: TGTGCCAGCAGTTTCATTAATTCACCCCTCCACTTT.

The chain has TRBV11-2 and TRBJ1-5; D may be TRBD1 (6 bases). Germline lookup yields CDR1 SGHAT and CDR2 FQNNGV. The CDR3 loop spans 14 amino acids. Trimming shortened V by 5 bases and J by 3 bases, and 11 bases separated the two germline ends. CDR3 in DNA: TGTGCCAGCAGCCAGTCAGGGGACAATCAGCCCCAGCATTTT. Protein product: CASSQSGDNQPQHF.

This clone was counted once. The J gene is TRBJ2-2, the V gene TRBV10-1; 8 bases map to TRBD2. Germline V gives CDR1 WNHNN, CDR2 SYGVQD (reference sequence). The junction had 9 bases not matched to a gene; V was cut back by 2 bases and J by 1 base. This CDR3 has 18 amino acids. The CDR3 spells CASSEPPESGGNTGELFF. As DNA, the CDR3 is TGCGCCAGCAGTGAGCCCCCGGAAAGCGGGGGGAACACCGGGGAGCTGTTTTTT.

The chain is built from TRBV6-5 and TRBJ1-2; TRBD1 matches 8 bases. V was clipped by 7 bases and J by 2 bases; unmatched bases: 6. Germline assignment: CDR1 MNHEY and CDR2 SVGAGI. This CDR3 spans 14 amino acids. The CDR3 region has the DNA TGTGCCAGCACCGCCCCAGGGGGCAACTATGGCTACACCTTC. This translates into CASTAPGGNYGYTF.

V is TRBV28 and J is TRBJ1-1; a weak D match, TRBD1 (5 bases). The CDR3 contains 13 residues. V was shortened by 5 bases and J by 5 bases, with 12 bases between the two germline ends. Per germline, CDR1 MDHEN and CDR2 SYDVKM. CDR3 in amino acids: CASSPIRVTEAFF. The CDR3 coding sequence is TGTGCCAGCAGTCCAATCAGGGTGACTGAAGCTTTCTTT.

V gene TRBV5-1 combines with J gene TRBJ1-1; D perhaps matches TRBD1 (5 bases). Trimming removed 1 base from V and 3 bases from J, with 16 bases in between. CDR1 is SGHRS and CDR2 is YFSETQ in the germline V gene. The CDR3 consists of 16 residues. The CDR3: CASSLYPGGGYTEAFF. As DNA, the CDR3 is TGCGCCAGCAGCTTGTACCCTGGGGGAGGGTACACTGAAGCTTTCTTT.

The rearrangement joins TRBV25-1 to TRBJ1-2; 7 bases match TRBD1. The CDR3 loop spans 13 amino acids. The germline gives CDR1 MGHDK, CDR2 SYGVNS. With 6 bases clipped from V and 5 bases from J, the junction kept 6 bases outside the gene matches. Here the CDR3 DNA reads TGTGCCAGCAGGAACAGGGGCGGGTATGGCTACACCTTC. It translates to CASRNRGGYGYTF.

The V gene is TRBV5-1, the J gene TRBJ1-5, with a tentative D call TRBD1 (6 bases). The CDR3 has 13 amino acids. Trimming pared 7 bases from V and 2 bases from J, leaving 10 bases between. In germline, CDR1 is SGHRS, CDR2 YFSETQ. CDR3 nucleotides: TGCGCCAGCGAGGGGGTGGGCAATCAGCCCCAGCATTTT. Protein sequence: CASEGVGNQPQHF.

The V and J genes are TRBV27 and TRBJ2-7; possibly TRBD2 for D (6 bases). The CDR3 is 14 amino acids. Trimming cost V 2 bases and J 3 bases, with 11 bases left between them. From germline, CDR1 is MNHEY and CDR2 SMNVEV (reference sequence). This CDR3 reads CASSLVGGRYEQYF. The CDR3 DNA sequence: TGTGCCAGCAGTTTAGTGGGAGGACGCTACGAGCAGTACTTC.

This clone was counted only a few times. The chain carries TRBV6-2 or TRBV6-3 and TRBJ2-7, with 10 positions matching TRBD2. The CDR3 contains 16 residues. V was pared by 0 bases and J by 3 bases, with 5 bases of the junction left unmatched. The germline gives CDR1 MNHEY, CDR2 SVGEGT. CDR3 amino acids: CASSYSRLAGDYEQYF. In DNA form, the CDR3 reads TGTGCCAGCAGTTACTCTCGCCTAGCGGGAGACTACGAGCAGTACTTC.

The chain couples TRBV10-2 to TRBJ1-3; no reliable D call. Trimming stripped 8 bases from V and 0 bases from J, with 11 bases between. In germline, CDR1 is WSHSY, CDR2 SAAADI. The CDR3 contains 14 residues. The CDR3 coding sequence is TGCGCCAGCGGGAGAGCTGACTCTGGAAACACCATATATTTT. As protein: CASGRADSGNTIYF.

This clone was seen just once. The chain couples TRBV2 to TRBJ2-3; 10 bases map to TRBD2. This CDR3 contains 15 residues. The V and J ends lost 6 bases and 2 bases, in that order; junction bases with no gene match: 5. Germline V gene sequence: CDR1 SNHLY, CDR2 FYNNEI. The DNA of the CDR3 is TGTGCCAGCAGGAAGCGGGGGGGCTACACAGATACGCAGTATTTT. Protein sequence: CASRKRGGYTDTQYF.

The rearrangement joins TRBV14 to TRBJ2-7, with D perhaps matching TRBD1 (6 bases). Germline CDR1 SGHDN, CDR2 FVKESK. V was shortened by 0 bases and J by 8 bases, with 11 bases between the two germline ends. The CDR3 sequence is 13 residues long. DNA for the CDR3: TGTGCCAGCAGCCAAGAGGCCCGGGACAAGCAGTACTTC. Protein product: CASSQEARDKQYF.

This chain links TRBV10-1 with TRBJ1-2, with D unresolved. Germline V lookup: CDR1 WNHNN, CDR2 SYGVQD (reference sequence). Trimming removed 3 bases at V and 2 bases at J, with 7 bases between. The CDR3 totals 13 residues. CDR3 sequence (DNA): TGCGCCAGCAGTGAAAGCGGGAACTATGGCTACACCTTC. Translating gives CASSESGNYGYTF.

The chain employs TRBV9 and TRBJ1-5; D call uncertain. Germline lookup yields CDR1 SGDLS and CDR2 YYNGEE. The CDR3 is 14 residues long. The ends were cut back, 3 bases at V and 4 bases at J, with 11 bases in the middle. The CDR3 sequence: CASSASGSNQPQHF. The CDR3 DNA is TGTGCCAGCAGCGCCTCAGGTTCTAATCAGCCCCAGCATTTT. The full variable domain, its missing parts supplied by reference TRBV9 and TRBJ1-5, is DSGVTQTPKHLITATGQRVTLRCSPRSGDLSVYWYQQSLDQGLQFLIQYYNGEERAKGNILERFSAQQFPDLHSELNLSSLELGDSALYFCASSASGSNQPQHFGDGTRLSIL.

The chain joins TRBV27 to TRBJ2-2, with TRBD2 matching over 9 bases. The CDR3 extends over 15 amino acids. The germline gives CDR1 MNHEY, CDR2 SMNVEV (reference sequence). V was clipped by 4 bases and J by 4 bases; unmatched bases: 4. DNA of the CDR3: TGTGCCAGCAGTTACGCGGGGGGGGGCACCGGGGAGCTGTTTTTT. Translating it yields CASSYAGGGTGELFF.

This clone was counted a single time. The CDR3 coding sequence is TGTGCCAGCAGTTTCGACAGATCTGGAAACACCATATATTTT. It is translated as CASSFDRSGNTIYF. The chain couples TRBV28 to TRBJ1-3; TRBD1 might be the D (5 bases). The length of the CDR3 is 14 residues. Trimming removed 3 bases from V and 1 base from J, with 7 bases in between. Per germline, CDR1 MDHEN and CDR2 SYDVKM.

The chain joins TRBV30 to TRBJ2-7; no reliable D call. This CDR3 spans 11 amino acids. Trimming removed 1 base at V and 4 bases at J, with 5 bases between. The germline CDR1 and CDR2 sequences are GTSNPN and SVGIG (reference sequence). In DNA, the CDR3 is TGTGCCTGGAGTGCCCGTTACGAGCAGTACTTC. Encoded protein: CAWSARYEQYF.